The sequence of this T cell receptor beta chain was determined in a study of T cell responses to AZD1222 COVID-19 vaccine. Germline CDR1 and CDR2: MNHEY and SVGAGI. The CDR3 has 12 amino acids. Trimming removed 10 bases at V and 4 bases at J, with 13 bases between. This table comes from immunoSEQ multiplex PCR, and its TCRdb copy is limited to in-frame clones, with some not included. Here the sample spans over 95,000 clones, approximately 89% being singletons. This clone has just one count. As yet, its antigen is unknown. General study points: With two AZD1222 doses given, Spike-specific TCR breadth and depth both rose.

This TCR came from an adult who received the AZD1222 COVID-19 vaccine. V is TRBV6-5 and J is TRBJ1-1; unclear D gene. The sample in question was peripheral blood, obtained 28 days after the second AZD1222 dose. This chain's CDR3 is CATRPYSTEAFF. The CDR3 DNA is TGTGCCACTAGGCCCTATAGCACTGAAGCTTTCTTT.